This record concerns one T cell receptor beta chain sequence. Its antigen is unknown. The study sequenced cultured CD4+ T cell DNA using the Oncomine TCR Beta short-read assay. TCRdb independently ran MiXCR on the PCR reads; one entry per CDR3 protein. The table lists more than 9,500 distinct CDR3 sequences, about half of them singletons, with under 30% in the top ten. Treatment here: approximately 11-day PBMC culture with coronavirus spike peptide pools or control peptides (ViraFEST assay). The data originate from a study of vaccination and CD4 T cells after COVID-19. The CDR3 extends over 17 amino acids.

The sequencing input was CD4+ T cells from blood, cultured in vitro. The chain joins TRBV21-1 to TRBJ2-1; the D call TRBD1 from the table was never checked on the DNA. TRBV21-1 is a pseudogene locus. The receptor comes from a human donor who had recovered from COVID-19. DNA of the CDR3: TGTGCCAGCTCCCCAGGACCCTGGACAGGGGGATACAATGAGCAGTTCTTC. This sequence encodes CASSPGPWTGGYNEQFF.